What follows is one TCR beta chain and its context. The antigen is undetermined. Sorting that relied on CD45RO/CCR7/CD25/CD127/CD95/CD27 yielded CD4+ naive, central memory, regulatory and stem cell-like memory cells. Each sorted fraction was over 98% pure. TCRB transcripts that were expressed got sequenced, as all of the isolated RNA had been reverse transcribed. Naive, central memory and regulatory T cell samples yielded about 3.57 million reads on average. Clones were read by immunoSEQ multiplex PCR, and TCRdb kept only the in-frame ones, dropping some. The table lists over 200,000 clones, roughly 10% of them singletons. This entry is derived from a study of beta chain features in type 1 diabetes. The study, taken as a whole, reports: People with Type 1 diabetes carried modestly yet significantly shorter TCRB CDR3s in all four CD4+ subsets.

The sequence came from a man aged 25-45 years with type 1 diabetes. The sample consisted of naive CD4+ T cells from blood.

CDR3 sequence (DNA): TGTGCCAGCAGCCGTACTAGCGGGGGGACCTACGAGCAGTACTTC. Protein: CASSRTSGGTYEQYF. J is TRBJ2-7 and V is TRBV5-4; TRBD2 agrees at 12 bases. The V segment lost 4 bases and the J segment 2 bases; nucleotides outside the gene matches: 4. The CDR3 extends over 15 amino acids. CDR1 SGHNT and CDR2 YYREEE come from the germline V gene (reference sequence).